The TCR beta chain described here comes from a study of blood T cell repertoires in COVID-19. Study-wide context: T cells, B-cell-depleted T cells, or PBMCs provided the cDNA or gDNA that served as material.

The count of this clone is one. Source study methods: Using reference gene primer amplification, nucleated cell counts were estimated. Profiled with immunoSEQ multiplex PCR; TCRdb holds only in-frame clones, not every one. The V and J calls and clone size come from that table; D and trimming were worked out from the DNA. The sample yields under 50,000 clones, around 93% seen once. Germline V gives CDR1 SGHAT, CDR2 FQNNGV. CDR3 length equals 13 residues. Trimming removed 1 base from V and 5 bases from J, with 6 bases in between. This clonotype was obtained from a human donor in a cohort sampled during active COVID-19. The chain is built from TRBV11-2 and TRBJ1-3; D uncertain. Sequencing was carried out using peripheral blood. CDR3 region: CASSLGARNTIYF. CDR3 coding DNA: TGTGCCAGCAGCTTAGGGGCCCGAAACACCATATATTTT. Supplemented by reference TRBV11-2 and TRBJ1-3, the full variable domain reads EAGVAQSPRYKIIEKRQSVAFWCNPISGHATLYWYQQILGQGPKLLIQFQNNGVVDDSQLPKDRFSAERLKGVDSTLKIQPAKLEDSAVYLCASSLGARNTIYFGEGSWLTVV.